Each of the 21 T cell receptor beta chains below was sequenced from the same sample in a study of post-analysis software for immune sequencing data (dated by TCRdb to the mid-2010s). Paper-wide results and their limitations: Several TRBV segments, including TRBV5-6, TRBV5-1 and TRBV20-1, were significantly more frequent in patients than controls.

Library generation was performed with PCR. TCRdb records Illumina HiSeq 2500 as the sequencer. To reduce PCR and sequencing biases, unique molecular identifiers were built into the TCR beta cDNA libraries. Clones were called with MiXCR by TCRdb after fastp trimmed the public reads at Q25, and only in-frame beta chains were retained. Each entry merges the rows of one CDR3 protein and shows their most common DNA and genes. The sample data list fewer than 900,000 distinct CDR3 sequences, and 46% of these were observed just once. The ten largest clones take up 4.9% of the sample. Antigens of these TCRs are unknown. Sequences were obtained from blood. The source of these receptors is a girl aged 5-17 years with multiple sclerosis.

This sequence joins TRBV6-5 and TRBJ2-5, with D uncertain. The ends were cut back, 3 bases at V and 5 bases at J, with 13 bases in the middle. The CDR3 sequence is 14 residues long. Germline values: CDR1 MNHEY, CDR2 SVGAGI. CDR3 coding DNA: TGTGCCAGCAGTTATGGTGGGGTTTCGGAGACCCAGTACTTC. This sequence encodes CASSYGGVSETQYF.

The chain recombines TRBV2 with TRBJ2-4; no definite D call. Gene TRBJ2-7 matches the end of the DNA better, so the J call may be wrong. The CDR3 contains 14 residues. The germline V gene has CDR1 SNHLY and CDR2 FYNNEI. The CDR3 sequence is CASSDIGRTYEQYF. The CDR3 DNA sequence: TGTGCCAGCAGTGATATCGGCCGTACCTACGAGCAGTACTTC.

This chain connects TRBV6-2 or TRBV6-3 to TRBJ2-7; 7 nucleotides align to TRBD2. Germline trimming cut 6 bases from V and 7 bases from J; bases unmatched to any gene: 9. CDR1 and CDR2 from the germline V gene are MNHEY and SVGEGT. The CDR3 has 13 amino acids. CDR3 bases: TGTGCCAGCAGCTGGACTAGTCCGAGGGAGCAGTACTTC. Its translation is CASSWTSPREQYF.

This clonotype came up a few times. The V gene is TRBV10-3, the J gene TRBJ2-5, with D hard to call. CDR1 ENHRY and CDR2 SYGVKD come from the germline V gene. V was pared by 1 base and J by 5 bases, with 20 bases between. The CDR3 has 17 residues. The CDR3 loop is CAISELAQLTTEETQYF. The DNA of the CDR3 is TGTGCCATCAGTGAGTTGGCACAGCTCACCACAGAGGAGACCCAGTACTTC.

The chain combines TRBV6-5 with TRBJ2-7, with D maybe TRBD1 (6 bases). Germline CDR1 reads MNHEY; CDR2 reads SVGAGI. The CDR3 is 10 residues long. The ends were cut back, 6 bases at V and 12 bases at J, with 12 bases in the middle. The CDR3 nucleotides are TGTGCCAGCAGGGGGGACAAACTGTACTTC. Its protein is CASRGDKLYF.

As concerns this clonotype: The conserved closing phenylalanine or tryptophan is absent in this CDR3, likely reflecting a read error. The chain recombines TRBV20-1 with TRBJ1-5, with D uncertain. The V gene's germline CDR1 is DFQATT and CDR2 SNEGSKA (reference sequence). This CDR3 comprises 14 residues. Trimming cost V 1 base and J 1 base, with 8 bases left between them. CDR3 sequence (DNA): TGCAGTGCTAGAGTGGCGGGGAGCAATCAGCCCCAGCATTGT. Translating it yields CSARVAGSNQPQHC.

The rearrangement uses TRBV28 and TRBJ2-3; the D is unclear. CDR1 is MDHEN, CDR2 SYDVKM, per germline. CDR3 length: 18 residues. V shed 4 bases and J shed 0 bases, with 20 bases lying between them. The CDR3 here is CASSSPSYSLSSTDTQYF. For the CDR3, the DNA is TGTGCCAGCAGTTCTCCATCATACAGTCTCTCTAGCACAGATACGCAGTATTTT.

The chain is built from TRBV14 and TRBJ2-1; weak D call: TRBD2 (5 bases). V was pared by 0 bases and J by 0 bases, with 12 bases between. The CDR3 spans 17 residues. Germline V gene sequence: CDR1 SGHDN, CDR2 FVKESK. The CDR3 DNA reads as TGTGCCAGCAGCCAAGATCGCGGGCGGAGCTCCTACAATGAGCAGTTCTTC. Protein product: CASSQDRGRSSYNEQFF.

This clonotype was seen once. The chain is built from TRBV28 and TRBJ2-7; the D is unclear. Between the trimmed V and J ends, which lost 5 bases and 3 bases, there was a span of 8 bases. This CDR3 has 12 residues. The germline gives CDR1 MDHEN, CDR2 SYDVKM. The CDR3 region is CASSIRRYEQYF. The CDR3 DNA reads as TGTGCCAGCAGTATAAGGCGCTACGAGCAGTACTTC.

In its sample, this clonotype was seen a few times. The chain has TRBV3-1 and TRBJ2-7; TRBD1 or TRBD2 may be the D gene (5 bases each). TRBJ2-5 explains the end of the DNA better; the J call may be wrong. This CDR3 has 16 residues. From germline, CDR1 is LGHDT and CDR2 YNNKEL (reference sequence). DNA for the CDR3: TGTGCCAGCAGCCCCCCCGGGACCACGGATTGGGAGACCCAGTACTTC. The encoded protein is CASSPPGTTDWETQYF.

This clonotype turned up a few times. The genes are TRBV7-9 and TRBJ2-3; D remains ambiguous. Germline CDR1 is SEHNR and CDR2 is FQNEAQ (reference sequence). V was cut by 5 bases and J by 9 bases, with 18 bases left in between. CDR3 length equals 14 residues. CDR3 DNA sequence: TGTGCCAGCAGCCCCTTTGCGATCGATGCCACGCAGTATTTT. It encodes CASSPFAIDATQYF.

CDR3 bases: TGTGCCAGCAGCAAAGAGCCTGTAAGGACAGGGGCTCTCTCTGGGGCCAACGTCCGGACTTTC. It codes for CASSKEPVRTGALSGANVRTF. The chain carries TRBV21-1 and TRBJ2-6; the table assigns TRBD1, which was not confirmed against the DNA. TRBV21-1 is tagged as a pseudogene. The CDR3 covers 21 residues.

The genes are TRBV12-3 or TRBV12-4 and TRBJ2-5; D ambiguous. This CDR3 is built from 13 residues. Deletions cut 3 bases from V and 2 bases from J, with 7 bases between. As DNA, the CDR3 is TGTGCCAGCAGTTTCGCCTCGCAAGAGACCCAGTACTTC. Encoded protein: CASSFASQETQYF.

This clonotype showed up just a few times. The chain links TRBV6-1 to TRBJ1-3; D unresolved. V gave up 4 bases and J gave up 0 bases, with 10 bases separating them. There are 15 residues in the CDR3. Germline-derived CDR1 and CDR2 are MNHNS and SASEGT. CDR3 region: CASSADRSSGNTIYF. DNA for the CDR3: TGTGCCAGCAGTGCCGACCGTAGCTCTGGAAACACCATATATTTT.

The J gene is TRBJ2-7, the V gene TRBV27; D perhaps matches TRBD1 (5 bases). V was cut by 4 bases and J by 6 bases, with 10 bases left in between. CDR3 length: 12 amino acids. The germline V gene encodes CDR1 MNHEY and CDR2 SMNVEV (reference sequence). The CDR3 region has the DNA TGTGCCAGCAGTTCGTCAGGGTTCGAGCAGTACTTC. Translation: CASSSSGFEQYF.

This clonotype was counted only a few times. The chain uses TRBV27 and TRBJ2-2; tentatively, D is TRBD2 (6 bases). CDR3 length: 14 amino acids. The V end was cut by 6 bases, the J end by 4 bases, with 12 bases between. The V gene's germline CDR1 is MNHEY and CDR2 SMNVEV (reference sequence). The CDR3, as DNA: TGTGCCAGCAGCCCCATCGGGGGCACCGGGGAGCTGTTTTTT. It codes for CASSPIGGTGELFF.

This rearrangement joins TRBV7-2 to TRBJ2-1; D might be TRBD2 (5 bases). This CDR3 is built from 14 residues. Trimming took off 6 bases at V and 9 bases at J, with 18 bases between the two ends. Germline V lookup: CDR1 SGHTA, CDR2 FQGNSA. This chain's CDR3 is CASRGRLAFPEQFF. For the CDR3, the DNA is TGTGCCAGCAGGGGCCGGCTAGCATTCCCTGAGCAGTTCTTC. Complete variable domain (other parts from reference TRBV7-2 and TRBJ2-1): GAGVSQSPSNKVTEKGKDVELRCDPISGHTALYWYRQSLGQGLEFLIYFQGNSAPDKSGLPSDRFSAERTGGSVSTLTIQRTQQEDSAVYLCASRGRLAFPEQFFGPGTRLTVL.

The chain couples TRBV9 to TRBJ2-6; the D gene is possibly TRBD1 (7 bases). The CDR3 extends over 17 amino acids. Germline CDR1 SGDLS, CDR2 YYNGEE. The V and J ends lost 4 bases and 1 base respectively, with 15 bases between them. CDR3 coding DNA: TGTGCCAGCAGCTCGCGGGACAGAACTTCTGGGGCCAACGTCCTGACTTTC. It is translated as CASSSRDRTSGANVLTF.

The chain couples TRBV27 to TRBJ2-3; possibly TRBD2 for D (6 bases). The CDR3 is 14 amino acids. The germline V gene encodes CDR1 MNHEY and CDR2 SMNVEV (reference sequence). V was cut by 6 bases and J by 2 bases, with 12 bases left in between. CDR3 loop: CASSDGTFTDTQYF. The CDR3 coding sequence is TGTGCCAGCAGCGACGGGACTTTCACAGATACGCAGTATTTT.

There are a few counts of this clonotype. The rearrangement links TRBV20-1 to TRBJ2-7; TRBD1 aligns across 7 bases. Germline trimming cut 5 bases from V and 3 bases from J; bases unmatched to any gene: 7. Germline CDR1 DFQATT, CDR2 SNEGSKA (reference sequence). This CDR3 is built from 13 residues. The CDR3 DNA sequence: TGCAGTGCTTCACGGACAGGCCTCTACGAGCAGTACTTC. Protein sequence: CSASRTGLYEQYF.

In its sample, this clonotype was seen once. V usage is TRBV28 and J usage is TRBJ2-7; 8 bases agree with TRBD2. The CDR3 sequence is 15 residues long. From germline, CDR1 is MDHEN and CDR2 SYDVKM. The junction had 6 bases not matched to a gene; V was cut back by 5 bases and J by 0 bases. CDR3 in amino acids: CASSPPGGPSYEQYF. The CDR3 nucleotides are TGTGCCAGCAGTCCCCCGGGAGGGCCCTCCTACGAGCAGTACTTC.